This TCR beta chain emerged from a study of T-cell memory formation after mild COVID-19 (dated by TCRdb to 2020 to 2022). General notes on the study: TCR sequence clusters from the two donors were largely donor specific. The cohort comprised two young, previously healthy adult volunteers, one female and one male. In a couple of donors, T-cell clones that expanded and contracted after mild COVID-19 were followed by sequencing TCRalpha and TCRbeta repertoires longitudinally. Summary of the overall study and its limitations: Whether the second-wave clones peaking on day 37 were SARS-CoV-2 specific was not confirmed. The detection of some responding clones in pre-infection memory suggests that pre-existing cross-reactive memory T cells joined the SARS-CoV-2 response. Clones contracting from day 15 to 85 had balanced CD4/CD8 phenotypes, while a second wave expanding from day 15 to 37 was biased towards CD4+. Contracting CD4+ clones turned up mainly in the CM and EM memory subsets, whereas EMRA was where CD8+ clones were enriched. The study included only a couple of mild cases, and larger cohorts that include severe cases with pre-infection samples were judged to be necessary.

Sequencing was performed on an Illumina NovaSeq 6000. Using 5'RACE with constant-segment primers, TCRalpha and TCRbeta cDNA libraries were constructed, with sample barcodes and unique molecular identifiers added in the process. RNA was extracted from every sample with Trizol reagent. Library amplification was performed in two PCR steps, and a second sample barcode and Illumina TruSeq adapters were introduced in the second step. Sequencing of libraries was performed on an Illumina NovaSeq with 2 x 150 bp paired-end reads. Concerning the study's data processing: Demultiplexing of reads and collapsing into UMI-guided consensus sequences were performed with migec v1.2.7. Using mixcr v2.1.11, UMI consensuses were aligned to TRA and TRB V and J templates and then assembled into clonotypes. A clonotype was counted as expanded or contracted only if both edgeR and NoisET called the change significant, with noise models trained on biological replicates. For edgeR calls, the thresholds were a false discovery rate-adjusted p below 0.01 and a log2 fold-change of 1. As an exploratory analysis of dynamics, max-normalized trajectories of the 1000 most abundant clonotypes were examined with PCA combined with hierarchical clustering. The CD4 or CD8 phenotype of responding clones was assigned using the separately sequenced CD4+ and CD8+ repertoires. TCRdb ran its own pipeline on the public reads, namely fastp trimming at Q25 and MiXCR clone calling, and kept in-frame beta chains. Entries are consolidated by CDR3 protein sequence, retaining the most common genes and DNA. TCRdb assigned the V and J calls; the authors' analysis was not used. This sample gives more than 70,000 distinct CDR3 sequences in total; 14% of them show up just once. Of the sample, around 31% falls within the top ten clones.

V is reduced by 1 base and J by 3 bases, leaving a spacing of 13 bases between them. The germline V gene (reference sequence) provides CDR1 DFQATT and CDR2 SNEGSKA. The CDR3 numbers 14 residues from cysteine through phenylalanine. The retained sequence is limited to the CDR3, 42 bases, with the frame set at the first base. As for this clonotype: The antigen it binds to is not known. Base qualities are not provided; no much larger clone lies one nucleotide away.

Ficoll-Paque density gradient centrifugation was the method used to isolate PBMCs. The sequencing sample was made of PBMCs or a T cell subset sorted from them (not recorded which). This chain joins TRBV20-1 to TRBJ2-7; the D gene is unclear. The source is an adult woman who had mild COVID-19 (a few samples of this study predate the infection). The sample titles of this study are shuffled in the database, so cell type and time point are left out; the donor was told from shared clones. The DNA is TGCAGTGCTAGAGGGAGCTCCGGCTTCTACGAGCAGTACTTC. Its protein is CSARGSSGFYEQYF.